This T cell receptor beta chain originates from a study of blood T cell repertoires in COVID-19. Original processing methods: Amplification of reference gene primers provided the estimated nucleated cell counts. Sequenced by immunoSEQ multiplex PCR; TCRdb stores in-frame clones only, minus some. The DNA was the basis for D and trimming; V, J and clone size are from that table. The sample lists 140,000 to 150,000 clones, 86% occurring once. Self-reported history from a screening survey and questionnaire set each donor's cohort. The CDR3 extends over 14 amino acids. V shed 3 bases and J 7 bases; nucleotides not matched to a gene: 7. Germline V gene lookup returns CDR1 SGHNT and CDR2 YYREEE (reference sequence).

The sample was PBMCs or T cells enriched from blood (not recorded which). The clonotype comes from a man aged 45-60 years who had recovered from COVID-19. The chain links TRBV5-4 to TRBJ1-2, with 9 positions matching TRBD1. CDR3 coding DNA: TGTGCCAGCAGCTCCTACAGGGGGCAAGGTGGCTACACCTTC. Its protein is CASSSYRGQGGYTF.